A selection of T cell receptor beta chains follows, all from one sample in a study of blood T cell repertoires in COVID-19. Measured with immunoSEQ multiplex PCR; TCRdb has only the in-frame clones, and not every one. The data contain more than 250,000 clones, roughly 90% of them singletons. The sample taken for sequencing was peripheral blood. The origin of the receptors is a man aged 18 to 30 who had recovered from COVID-19. The CDR3 runs from the conserved cysteine through the conserved F or W. The D gene is left open where the match is weak. Clone size appears in some rows only: once, few, many, or a class for an expanded clone.

j_call d_call clone_size v_call cdr3_nt cdr3_aa
TRBJ1-1 TRBD1 - TRBV7-3 TGTGCCAGCAGCTTAACCGGAGCAGGGGGCGAAGCTTTCTTT CASSLTGAGGEAFF
TRBJ2-7 TRBD2 - TRBV7-2 TGTGCCAGCAGCTTAGCATTACTAGCGGGGACCCCCTACGAGCAGTACTTC CASSLALLAGTPYEQYF
TRBJ1-5 - - TRBV6-6 TGTGCCAGCAGTTACTCCTCCAATCAGCCCCAGCATTTT CASSYSSNQPQHF
TRBJ2-7 - - TRBV6-5 TGTGCCAGCACTCCCGGGCGGGGATTGGACTACGAGCAGTACTTC CASTPGRGLDYEQYF
TRBJ2-3 TRBD1 - TRBV4-1 TGCGCCAGCAGCCAAAAGGGACAGACTAGCACAGATACGCAGTATTTT CASSQKGQTSTDTQYF
TRBJ1-2 - - TRBV6-2/TRBV6-3 TGTGCCAGCAGTTACCTGGACAGTAACTATGGCTACACCTTC CASSYLDSNYGYTF
TRBJ2-7 TRBD2 once TRBV7-8 TGTGCCAGCAGCATTACTAGCGGGGCTTACGAGCAGTACTTC CASSITSGAYEQYF
TRBJ2-2 - - TRBV7-2 TGTGCCAGCAGCTTAATCTATACGGGCACCGGGGAGCTGTTTTTT CASSLIYTGTGELFF
TRBJ1-2 - - TRBV28 TGTGCCAGCAGTTCGGACATTAACTATGGCTACACCTTC CASSSDINYGYTF
TRBJ2-5 TRBD1 - TRBV7-7 TGTGCCAGCAGCCGGGGACAGTTAGAGGAGACCCAGTACTTC CASSRGQLEETQYF
TRBJ2-2 TRBD1 - TRBV18 TGTGCCAGCTCGTCCGGGACAGGGAACACCGGGGAGCTGTTTTTT CASSSGTGNTGELFF
TRBJ2-5 TRBD2 - TRBV11-3 TGTGCCAGCAGCCCTGGGACTAGCGGATCAGAGACCCAGTACTTC CASSPGTSGSETQYF
TRBJ2-7 TRBD1 - TRBV29-1 TGCAGCGTGGGACAGGGGGATCTACGGCAGTACTTC CSVGQGDLRQYF
TRBJ2-7 TRBD1 - TRBV7-2 TGTGCCAGCAGCTTAGGAGGACAGGGCTACGAGCAGTACTTC CASSLGGQGYEQYF
TRBJ1-2 TRBD1 - TRBV7-2 TGTGCCAGCAGCTTGAGGAGAGCGAGACAGGGGGAGAGCTATGGCTACACCTTC CASSLRRARQGESYGYTF
TRBJ2-7 - - TRBV23-1 TGCGCCAGCAGTCAAGTACAGAGCTCCTACGAGCAGTACTTC CASSQVQSSYEQYF
TRBJ1-1 - - TRBV7-2 TGTGCCAGCAGCTTAATGTGGGGGGGCACTGAAGCTTTCTTT CASSLMWGGTEAFF
TRBJ1-2 - - TRBV29-1 TGCAGCGTTGCCCCAGGAACCTATGGCTACACCTTC CSVAPGTYGYTF
TRBJ2-7 TRBD2 - TRBV6-5 TGTGCCAGCAGTTACTCTGCTAGCGGGAGCTACGAGCAGTACTTC CASSYSASGSYEQYF
TRBJ1-2 - - TRBV28 TGTGCCAGCAGTTTAAGGGGGGGAAGGGTCTATGGCTACACCTTC CASSLRGGRVYGYTF
TRBJ1-4 - - TRBV6-5 TGTGCCAGCAGACGACAGATTAATGAAAAACTGTTTTTT CASRRQINEKLFF
TRBJ2-6 - - TRBV18 TGTGCCAGCTCACCCCACGCCCCCGGGTTGTCTGGGGCCAACGTCCTGACTTTC CASSPHAPGLSGANVLTF
TRBJ1-2 - - TRBV7-9 TGTGCCAGCAGCTTAGCGGGCAGGGATCACTATGGCTACACCTTC CASSLAGRDHYGYTF
TRBJ1-5 - once TRBV6-5 TGTGCCAGCAGTTACCGACAGAGCAATCAGCCCCAGCATTTT CASSYRQSNQPQHF
TRBJ2-7 - once TRBV11-2 TGTGCCAGCAGCTTATACTACGAGCAGTACTTC CASSLYYEQYF
TRBJ1-2 - - TRBV12-3/TRBV12-4 TGTGCCAGCAGTTTAGGTGGAGTGGGCTACACCTTC CASSLGGVGYTF
TRBJ2-3 TRBD1 - TRBV2 TGTGCCAGCAGATCGGGACAGGGTGGGGATACGCAGTATTTT CASRSGQGGDTQYF
TRBJ1-3 - - TRBV10-2 TGCGCCAGCAGTGACAGGATTTCTGGAAACACCATATATTTT CASSDRISGNTIYF
TRBJ2-1 - - TRBV7-3 TGTGCCAGCAGCCAGTACGATGAGCAGTTCTTC CASSQYDEQFF
TRBJ2-1 - - TRBV7-9 TGTGCCAGCAGCTCGTTTCAGGGATGGGATGAGCAGTTCTTC CASSSFQGWDEQFF
TRBJ1-3 - few TRBV10-3 TGTGCCAGTACCGGGACTTCAAACTCTGGAAACACCATATATTTT CASTGTSNSGNTIYF
TRBJ1-1 TRBD1 - TRBV19 TGTGCCAGTAGTATGACAGGGGGTGTAACTGAAGCTTTCTTT CASSMTGGVTEAFF
TRBJ2-5 - once TRBV7-3 TGTGCCAGCAGCTTAACGGCTAGCGCTCTAGAGACCCAGTACTTC CASSLTASALETQYF
TRBJ1-1 TRBD1 - TRBV7-9 TGTGCCAGCAGCTTGACAGGGGGCGACACTGAAGCTTTCTTT CASSLTGGDTEAFF
TRBJ2-3 - - TRBV4-3 TGCGCCAGCAGCCAAGTCGCTAGCACTGGCACAGATACGCAGTATTTT CASSQVASTGTDTQYF
TRBJ2-2 TRBD1 once TRBV19 TGTGCCAGTAGAGCGGGACAGGGGGCTACCGGGGAGCTGTTTTTT CASRAGQGATGELFF
TRBJ2-7 - once TRBV18 TGTGCCAGCTCACCATACACGCATCTCAACTCCTACGAGCAGTACTTC CASSPYTHLNSYEQYF
TRBJ1-6 TRBD1 - TRBV19 TGTGCCAGTAGCTGGACAGGGGGGGATAATTCACCCCTCCACTTT CASSWTGGDNSPLHF
TRBJ1-2 - - TRBV4-1 TGCGCCAGCAGCCAAAGGGGGGGGTCCCGAAACTATGGCTACACCTTC CASSQRGGSRNYGYTF
TRBJ2-7 TRBD1 - TRBV29-1 TGCAGCGTTCTCGCCGGGACAGGGTTCGACGAGCAGTACTTC CSVLAGTGFDEQYF
TRBJ2-7 TRBD1 - TRBV11-2 TGTGCCAGCAGCTGGGGACAGGGATACGAGCAGTACTTC CASSWGQGYEQYF